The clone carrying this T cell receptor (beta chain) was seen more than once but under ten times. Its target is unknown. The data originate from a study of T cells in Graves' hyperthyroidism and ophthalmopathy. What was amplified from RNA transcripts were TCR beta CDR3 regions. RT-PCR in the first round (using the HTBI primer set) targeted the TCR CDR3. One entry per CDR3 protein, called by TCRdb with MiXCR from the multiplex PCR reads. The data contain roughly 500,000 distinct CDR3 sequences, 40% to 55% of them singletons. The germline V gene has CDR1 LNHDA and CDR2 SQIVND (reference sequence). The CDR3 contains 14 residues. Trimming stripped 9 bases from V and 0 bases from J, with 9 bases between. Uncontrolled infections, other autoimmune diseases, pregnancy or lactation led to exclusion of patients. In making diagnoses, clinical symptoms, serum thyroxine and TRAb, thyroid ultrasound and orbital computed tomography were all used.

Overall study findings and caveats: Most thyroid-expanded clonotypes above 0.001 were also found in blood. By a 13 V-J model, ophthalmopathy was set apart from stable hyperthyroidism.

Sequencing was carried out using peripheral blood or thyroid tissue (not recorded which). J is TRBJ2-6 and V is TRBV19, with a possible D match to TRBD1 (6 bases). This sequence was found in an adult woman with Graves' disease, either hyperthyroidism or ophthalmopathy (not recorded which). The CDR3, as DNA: TGTGCCAGCATGGGACACTCTGGGGCCAACGTCCTGACTTTC. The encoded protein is CASMGHSGANVLTF. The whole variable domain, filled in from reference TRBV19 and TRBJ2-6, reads DGGITQSPKYLFRKEGQNVTLSCEQNLNHDAMYWYRQDPGQGLRLIYYSQIVNDFQKGDIAEGYSVSREKKESFPLTVTSAQKNPTAFYLCASMGHSGANVLTFGAGSRLTVL.